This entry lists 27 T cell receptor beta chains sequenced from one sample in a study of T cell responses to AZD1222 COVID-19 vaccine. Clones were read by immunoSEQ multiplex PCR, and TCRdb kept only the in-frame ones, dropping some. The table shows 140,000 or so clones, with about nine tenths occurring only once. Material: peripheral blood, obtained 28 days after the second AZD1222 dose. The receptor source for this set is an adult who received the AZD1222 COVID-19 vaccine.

Here the CDR3 DNA reads TGTGCCAGCAGTGATCAGGGGGCTTTTTCTTCACCCCTCCACTTT. Encoded protein: CASSDQGAFSSPLHF. The J gene is TRBJ1-6, the V gene TRBV6-1; 8 nucleotides match TRBD1. The V gene's germline CDR1 is MNHNS and CDR2 SASEGT. The CDR3 is made up of 15 amino acids. The V segment lost 3 bases and the J segment 9 bases; nucleotides outside the gene matches: 7.

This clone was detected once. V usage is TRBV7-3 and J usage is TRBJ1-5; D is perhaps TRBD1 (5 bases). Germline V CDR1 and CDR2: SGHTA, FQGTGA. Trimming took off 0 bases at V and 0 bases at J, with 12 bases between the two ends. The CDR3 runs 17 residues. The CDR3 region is CASSLTGRNFSNQPQHF. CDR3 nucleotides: TGTGCCAGCAGCTTAACGGGACGGAACTTTAGCAATCAGCCCCAGCATTTT.

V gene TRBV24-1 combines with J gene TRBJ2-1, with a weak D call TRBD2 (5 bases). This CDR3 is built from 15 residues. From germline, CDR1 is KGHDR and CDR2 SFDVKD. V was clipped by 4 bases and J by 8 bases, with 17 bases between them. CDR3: CATSDSPLVRDEQFF. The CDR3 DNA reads TGTGCCACCAGTGACTCCCCACTAGTTCGCGATGAGCAGTTCTTC.

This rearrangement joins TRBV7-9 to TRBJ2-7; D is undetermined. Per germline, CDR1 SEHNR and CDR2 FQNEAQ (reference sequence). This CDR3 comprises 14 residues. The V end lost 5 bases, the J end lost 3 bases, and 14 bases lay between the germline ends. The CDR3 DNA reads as TGTGCCAGCAGCCAGGTTGGGGTCAGCTACGAGCAGTACTTC. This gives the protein CASSQVGVSYEQYF.

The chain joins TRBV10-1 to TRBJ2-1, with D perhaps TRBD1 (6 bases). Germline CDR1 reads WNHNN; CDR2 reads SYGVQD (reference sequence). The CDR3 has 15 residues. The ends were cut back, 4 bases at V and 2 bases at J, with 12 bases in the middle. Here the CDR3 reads CASSGIGGAYNEQFF. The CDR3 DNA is TGCGCCAGCAGTGGTATTGGGGGCGCCTACAATGAGCAGTTCTTC.

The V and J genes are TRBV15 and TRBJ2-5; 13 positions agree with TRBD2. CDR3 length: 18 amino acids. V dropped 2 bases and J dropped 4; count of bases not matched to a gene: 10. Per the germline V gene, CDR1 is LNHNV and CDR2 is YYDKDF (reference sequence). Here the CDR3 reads CATSRPGLAGVFIETQYF. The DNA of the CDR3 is TGTGCCACCAGCAGACCCGGACTAGCGGGAGTTTTTATAGAGACCCAGTACTTC.

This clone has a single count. The chain's CDR3 is CASHSSGSSYNEQFF. Written as DNA, the CDR3 is TGTGCCAGCCATAGTAGCGGGAGCTCCTACAATGAGCAGTTCTTC. This chain links TRBV6-5 with TRBJ2-1; the match to TRBD2 covers 9 bases. Unmatched junction bases numbered 5, after V lost 8 bases and J lost 0 bases. There are 15 residues in the CDR3. Per germline, CDR1 MNHEY and CDR2 SVGAGI.

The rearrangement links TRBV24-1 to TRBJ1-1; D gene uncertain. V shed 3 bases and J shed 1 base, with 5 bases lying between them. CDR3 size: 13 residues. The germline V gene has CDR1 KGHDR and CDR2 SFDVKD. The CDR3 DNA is TGTGCCACCAGTGATGGGAAGAACACTGAAGCTTTCTTT. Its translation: CATSDGKNTEAFF.

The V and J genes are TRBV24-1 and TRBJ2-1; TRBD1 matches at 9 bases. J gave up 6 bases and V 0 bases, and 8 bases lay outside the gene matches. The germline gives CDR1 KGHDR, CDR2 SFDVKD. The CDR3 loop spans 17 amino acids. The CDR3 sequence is CATSDLPGTGLSNEQFF. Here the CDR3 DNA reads TGTGCCACCAGTGATTTGCCTGGGACAGGGTTGAGCAATGAGCAGTTCTTC.

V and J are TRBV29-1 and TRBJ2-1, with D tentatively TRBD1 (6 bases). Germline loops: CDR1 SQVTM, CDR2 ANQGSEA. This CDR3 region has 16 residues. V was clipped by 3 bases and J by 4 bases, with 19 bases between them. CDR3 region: CSVDFSAGVIYNEQFF. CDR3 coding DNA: TGCAGCGTTGATTTCTCGGCAGGGGTAATTTACAATGAGCAGTTCTTC.

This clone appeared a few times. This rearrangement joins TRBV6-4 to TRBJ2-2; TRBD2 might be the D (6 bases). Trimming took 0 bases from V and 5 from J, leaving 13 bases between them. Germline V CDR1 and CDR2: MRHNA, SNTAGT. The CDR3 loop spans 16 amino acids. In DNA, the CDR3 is TGTGCCAGCAGTGACTCGGTGGAGGGAGGAACCGGGGAGCTGTTTTTT. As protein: CASSDSVEGGTGELFF.

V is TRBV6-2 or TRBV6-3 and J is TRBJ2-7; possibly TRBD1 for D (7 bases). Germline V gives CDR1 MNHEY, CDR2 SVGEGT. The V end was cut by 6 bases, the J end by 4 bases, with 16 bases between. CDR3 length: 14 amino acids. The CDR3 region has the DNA TGTGCCAGCAGCAACAAGACAGGGACTTACGAGCAGTACTTC. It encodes CASSNKTGTYEQYF.

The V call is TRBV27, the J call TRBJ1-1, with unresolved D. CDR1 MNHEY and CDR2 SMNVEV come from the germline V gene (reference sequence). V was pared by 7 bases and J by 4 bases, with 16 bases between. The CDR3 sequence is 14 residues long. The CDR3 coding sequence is TGTGCCAGCACGCCGGGAGGGTCTGGCACTGAAGCTTTCTTT. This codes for CASTPGGSGTEAFF.

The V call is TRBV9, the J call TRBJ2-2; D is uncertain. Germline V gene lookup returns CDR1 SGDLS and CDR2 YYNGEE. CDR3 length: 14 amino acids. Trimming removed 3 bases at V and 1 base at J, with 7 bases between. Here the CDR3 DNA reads TGTGCCAGCAGCGGACAAATGAACACCGGGGAGCTGTTTTTT. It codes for CASSGQMNTGELFF.

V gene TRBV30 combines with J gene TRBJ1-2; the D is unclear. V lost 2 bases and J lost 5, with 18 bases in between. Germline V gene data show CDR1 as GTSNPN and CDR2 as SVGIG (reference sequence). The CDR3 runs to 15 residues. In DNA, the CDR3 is TGTGCCTGGAGTCCTGGGAGGATAACTTGGTATGGCTACACCTTC. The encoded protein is CAWSPGRITWYGYTF.

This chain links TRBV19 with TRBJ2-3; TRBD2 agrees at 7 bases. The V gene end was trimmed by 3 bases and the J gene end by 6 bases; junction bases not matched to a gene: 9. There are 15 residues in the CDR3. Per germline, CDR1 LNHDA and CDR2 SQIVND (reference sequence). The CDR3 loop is CASSMASGPWDTQYF. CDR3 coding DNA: TGTGCCAGTAGTATGGCTAGCGGTCCTTGGGATACGCAGTATTTT.

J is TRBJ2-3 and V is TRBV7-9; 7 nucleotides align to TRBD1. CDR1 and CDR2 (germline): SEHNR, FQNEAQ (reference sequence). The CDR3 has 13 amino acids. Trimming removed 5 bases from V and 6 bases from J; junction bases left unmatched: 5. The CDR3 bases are TGTGCCAGCAGCATGGACAGGAGGGATACGCAGTATTTT. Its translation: CASSMDRRDTQYF.

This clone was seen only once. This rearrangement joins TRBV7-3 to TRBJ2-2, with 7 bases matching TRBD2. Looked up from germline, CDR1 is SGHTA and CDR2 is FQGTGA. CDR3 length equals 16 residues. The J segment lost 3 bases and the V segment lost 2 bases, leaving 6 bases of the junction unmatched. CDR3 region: CASSLGAGRYTGELFF. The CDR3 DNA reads TGTGCCAGCAGCTTAGGTGCCGGGAGGTACACCGGGGAGCTGTTTTTT.

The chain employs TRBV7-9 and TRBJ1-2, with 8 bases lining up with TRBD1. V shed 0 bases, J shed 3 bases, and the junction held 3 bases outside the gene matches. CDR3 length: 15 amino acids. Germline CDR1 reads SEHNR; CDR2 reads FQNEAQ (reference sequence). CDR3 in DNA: TGTGCCAGCAGCTTAGCCGACAGGGGCGACTATGGCTACACCTTC. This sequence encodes CASSLADRGDYGYTF.

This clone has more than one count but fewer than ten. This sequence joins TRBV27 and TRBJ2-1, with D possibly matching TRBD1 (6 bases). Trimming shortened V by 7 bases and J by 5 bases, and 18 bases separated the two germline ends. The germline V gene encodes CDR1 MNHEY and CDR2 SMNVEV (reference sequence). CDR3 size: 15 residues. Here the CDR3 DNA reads TGTGCCAGCACATCAGGGGATGACATGAACAATGAGCAGTTCTTC. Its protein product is CASTSGDDMNNEQFF.

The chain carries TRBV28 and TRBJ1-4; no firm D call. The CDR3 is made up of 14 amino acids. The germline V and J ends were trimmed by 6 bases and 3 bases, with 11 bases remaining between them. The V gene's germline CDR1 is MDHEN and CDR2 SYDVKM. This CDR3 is CASRVGGSNEKLFF. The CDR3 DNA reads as TGTGCCAGCAGAGTGGGAGGGTCTAATGAAAAACTGTTTTTT.

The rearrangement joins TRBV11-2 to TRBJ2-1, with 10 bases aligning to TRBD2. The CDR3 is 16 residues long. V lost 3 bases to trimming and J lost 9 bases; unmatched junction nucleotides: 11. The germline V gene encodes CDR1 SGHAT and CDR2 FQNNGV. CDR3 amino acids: CASSFHSGRAFFEQFF. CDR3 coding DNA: TGTGCCAGCAGCTTCCACAGCGGGAGGGCCTTTTTTGAGCAGTTCTTC.

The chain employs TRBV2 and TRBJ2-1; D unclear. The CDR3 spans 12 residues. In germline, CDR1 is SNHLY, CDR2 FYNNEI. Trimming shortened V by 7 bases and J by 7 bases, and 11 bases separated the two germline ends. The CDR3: CASNGWDNEQFF. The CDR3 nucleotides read TGTGCCAGCAATGGTTGGGATAATGAGCAGTTCTTC. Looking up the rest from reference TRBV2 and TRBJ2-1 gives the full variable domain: EPEVTQTPSHQVTQMGQEVILRCVPISNHLYFYWYRQILGQKVEFLVSFYNNEISEKSEIFDDQFSVERPDGSNFTLKIRSTKLEDSAMYFCASNGWDNEQFFGPGTRLTVL.

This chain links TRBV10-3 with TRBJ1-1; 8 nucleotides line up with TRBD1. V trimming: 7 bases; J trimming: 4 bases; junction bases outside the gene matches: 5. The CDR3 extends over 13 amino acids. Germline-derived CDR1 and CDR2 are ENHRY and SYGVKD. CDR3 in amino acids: CAITQGAGTEAFF. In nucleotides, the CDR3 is TGTGCCATCACTCAGGGGGCGGGCACTGAAGCTTTCTTT.

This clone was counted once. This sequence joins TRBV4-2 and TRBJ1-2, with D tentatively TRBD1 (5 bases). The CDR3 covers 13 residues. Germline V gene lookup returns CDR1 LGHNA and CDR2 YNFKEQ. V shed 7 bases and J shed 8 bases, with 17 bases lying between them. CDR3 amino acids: CASTQRGMGGYTF. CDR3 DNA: TGTGCCAGCACCCAGCGGGGGATGGGGGGCTACACCTTC.

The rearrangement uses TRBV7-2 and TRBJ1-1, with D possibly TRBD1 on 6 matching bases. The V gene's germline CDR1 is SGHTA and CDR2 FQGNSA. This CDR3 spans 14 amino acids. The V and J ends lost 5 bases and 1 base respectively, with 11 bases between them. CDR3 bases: TGTGCCAGCAGCCCAGGACAGTGGAACACTGAAGCTTTCTTT. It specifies CASSPGQWNTEAFF.

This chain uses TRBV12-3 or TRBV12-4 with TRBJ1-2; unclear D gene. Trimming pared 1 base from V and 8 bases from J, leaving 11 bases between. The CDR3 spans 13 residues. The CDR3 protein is CASSLVRAGGYTF. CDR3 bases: TGTGCCAGCAGTTTAGTCCGGGCGGGAGGCTACACCTTC.